The 10 T cell receptor beta chains below all came from one sample that was sequenced in a study of early T cells in non-severe SARS-CoV-2 infection. MiXCR was run by TCRdb on the 5' RACE reads, yielding one entry per CDR3 protein. Counted here are some 98,000 distinct CDR3 sequences, 16% occurring once; the ten biggest clones make up 1.3%. Sequenced material: whole blood. The source of these receptors is an adult who was a healthcare worker with PCR-confirmed SARS-CoV-2 infection or an uninfected control (not recorded which).

The V call is TRBV28, the J call TRBJ2-3, with D unresolved. Trimming left V 5 bases short and J 5 bases short, with 8 bases between. Germline assignment: CDR1 MDHEN and CDR2 SYDVKM. The CDR3 extends over 12 amino acids. The CDR3, as DNA: TGTGCCAGCAGTCGGACGAAAGATACGCAGTATTTT. Translated: CASSRTKDTQYF.

The chain combines TRBV11-2 with TRBJ2-7; 7 nucleotides match TRBD1. With 5 bases clipped from V and 6 bases from J, the junction kept 7 bases outside the gene matches. The CDR3 contains 13 residues. Looked up from germline, CDR1 is SGHAT and CDR2 is FQNNGV. The CDR3 DNA follows: TGTGCCAGCAGCCGCGACAGGGCGGGCGAGCAGTACTTC. It yields the protein CASSRDRAGEQYF. The variable domain in full, completed from reference TRBV11-2 and TRBJ2-7, reads EAGVAQSPRYKIIEKRQSVAFWCNPISGHATLYWYQQILGQGPKLLIQFQNNGVVDDSQLPKDRFSAERLKGVDSTLKIQPAKLEDSAVYLCASSRDRAGEQYFGPGTRLTVT.

This rearrangement joins TRBV5-6 to TRBJ2-7, with D possibly being TRBD1 (5 bases). The CDR3 is 16 amino acids. Trimming cost V 2 bases and J 5 bases, with 20 bases left between them. Germline V CDR1 and CDR2: SGHDT, YYEEEE. In DNA form, the CDR3 reads TGTGCCAGCAGCTTAACAATCGGCAGGGTCGCGGACGAGCAGTACTTC. Translating it yields CASSLTIGRVADEQYF. Complete variable domain (other parts from reference TRBV5-6 and TRBJ2-7): DAGVTQSPTHLIKTRGQQVTLRCSPKSGHDTVSWYQQALGQGPQFIFQYYEEEERQRGNFPDRFSGHQFPNYSSELNVNALLLGDSALYLCASSLTIGRVADEQYFGPGTRLTVT.

Only one count was recorded for this clonotype. This chain uses TRBV18 with TRBJ1-1, with a weak D call TRBD1 (6 bases). The CDR3 loop spans 15 amino acids. Germline CDR1 is KGHSH and CDR2 is LQKENI. V lost 5 bases to trimming and J lost 1 base, with 14 bases between them. The CDR3 DNA follows: TGTGCCAGCTCATTGGGGGGGGCGACGAACACTGAAGCTTTCTTT. This encodes CASSLGGATNTEAFF.

This chain joins TRBV12-3 or TRBV12-4 and TRBJ2-3, with TRBD2 matching 8 bases. The J segment lost 5 bases and the V segment lost 4 bases, leaving 14 bases of the junction unmatched. The CDR3 is made up of 17 amino acids. The CDR3 nucleotides are TGTGCCAGCAGTTCACTACTAAGCGGGAGCCGGGGAGATACGCAGTATTTT. Protein: CASSSLLSGSRGDTQYF.

This clonotype was seen only a few times. V is TRBV6-5 and J is TRBJ2-1, with unresolved D. Trimming removed 7 bases at V and 6 bases at J, with 13 bases between. The CDR3 totals 13 residues. In germline, CDR1 is MNHEY, CDR2 SVGAGI. This chain's CDR3 is CASNPGTTNEQFF. The CDR3 nucleotides read TGTGCCAGCAATCCCGGCACCACCAATGAGCAGTTCTTC.

This clonotype has just a few counts. This chain's CDR3 is CASSSLWRGTYEQYF. The CDR3 region has the DNA TGTGCCAGCAGTTCCCTGTGGCGGGGGACCTACGAGCAGTACTTC. V usage is TRBV28 and J usage is TRBJ2-7; TRBD2 agrees at 7 bases. V shed 4 bases, J shed 2 bases, and the junction held 8 bases outside the gene matches. Germline assignment: CDR1 MDHEN and CDR2 SYDVKM. The CDR3 loop spans 15 amino acids.

The chain has TRBV29-1 and TRBJ2-1; 9 bases agree with TRBD2. Trimming took 5 bases from V and 7 from J; bases not matched to a gene: 6. This CDR3 comprises 13 residues. CDR1 is SQVTM, CDR2 ANQGSEA, per germline. The CDR3 region has the DNA TGCAGCGTTACCGGGACTAGCTGGAATGAGCAGTTCTTC. Translating gives CSVTGTSWNEQFF.

This clonotype has only a few counts. This chain connects TRBV7-9 to TRBJ1-1; 8 nucleotides match TRBD1. V dropped 4 bases and J dropped 1; count of bases not matched to a gene: 2. Germline CDR1 is SEHNR and CDR2 is FQNEAQ (reference sequence). The CDR3 is 14 amino acids. CDR3: CASSYRGGNTEAFF. CDR3 in DNA: TGTGCCAGCAGCTACAGGGGGGGGAACACTGAAGCTTTCTTT.

The chain is built from TRBV14 and TRBJ2-3; TRBD1 agrees at 9 bases. V dropped 3 bases and J dropped 4; count of bases not matched to a gene: 5. The CDR3 has 15 residues. Germline V CDR1 and CDR2: SGHDN, FVKESK. The CDR3 DNA reads as TGTGCCAGCAGCCAGACGGGACAGGGTGCAGATACGCAGTATTTT. This translates into CASSQTGQGADTQYF.